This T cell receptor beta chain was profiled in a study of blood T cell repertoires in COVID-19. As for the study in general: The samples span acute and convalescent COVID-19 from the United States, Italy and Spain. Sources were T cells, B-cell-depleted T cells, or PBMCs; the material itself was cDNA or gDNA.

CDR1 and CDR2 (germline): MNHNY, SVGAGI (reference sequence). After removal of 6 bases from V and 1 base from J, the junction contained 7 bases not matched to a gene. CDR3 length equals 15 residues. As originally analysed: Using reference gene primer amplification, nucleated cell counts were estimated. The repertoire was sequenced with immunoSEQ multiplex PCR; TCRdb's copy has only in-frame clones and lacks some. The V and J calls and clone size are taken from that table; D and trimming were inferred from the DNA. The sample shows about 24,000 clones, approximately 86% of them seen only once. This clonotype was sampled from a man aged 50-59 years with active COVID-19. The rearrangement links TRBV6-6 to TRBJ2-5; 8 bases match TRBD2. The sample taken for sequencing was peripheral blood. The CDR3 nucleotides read TGTGCCAGCAGCGAACTAGCGGAGATCCAAGAGACCCAGTACTTC. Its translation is CASSELAEIQETQYF.